The 6 T cell receptor beta chains in this list originate from one sample, sequenced in a study of blood T cell repertoires in COVID-19. The protocol was immunoSEQ multiplex PCR, while the TCRdb copy is restricted to in-frame clones and leaves out a portion. This table holds about 120,000 clones, about three quarters found once. Specimen: peripheral blood. The receptors were gathered from a human donor with acute or convalescent COVID-19. The donor label of this sample is uncertain.

This clone was found once. The chain uses TRBV12-3 or TRBV12-4 and TRBJ1-2, with no clear D. The ends were cut back, 2 bases at V and 8 bases at J, with 6 bases in the middle. The CDR3 has 11 residues. CDR3 DNA sequence: TGTGCCAGCAGTTTAAGTCAGGGCTACACCTTC. Protein: CASSLSQGYTF.

The gene calls are TRBV2 and TRBJ1-2; D possibly corresponds to TRBD1 (6 bases). CDR1 and CDR2 from the germline V gene are SNHLY and FYNNEI. V was cut by 5 bases and J by 7 bases, with 17 bases left in between. This CDR3 is built from 14 residues. The DNA of the CDR3 is TGTGCCAGCAGTCAAGGACAGTACCTGTCTGGCTACACCTTC. Its translation is CASSQGQYLSGYTF.

This clone was seen a handful of times. The chain recombines TRBV27 with TRBJ1-1, with a tentative D call TRBD1 (6 bases). This CDR3 spans 13 amino acids. Germline lookup yields CDR1 MNHEY and CDR2 SMNVEV (reference sequence). V lost 3 bases and J 8 bases, leaving 13 bases between the germline ends. The CDR3 region has the DNA TGTGCCAGCAGTTTCGGGGGGCCCTGGGAAGCTTTCTTT. Its protein is CASSFGGPWEAFF.

This clone is a singleton in its sample. The V gene is TRBV5-4, the J gene TRBJ2-5, with D perhaps matching TRBD2 (6 bases). The germline gives CDR1 SGHNT, CDR2 YYREEE (reference sequence). V was cut by 2 bases and J by 7 bases, with 12 bases left in between. The CDR3 loop spans 13 amino acids. The CDR3 loop is CASSFAGGGTQYF. The CDR3 DNA sequence: TGTGCCAGCAGCTTTGCTGGGGGAGGGACCCAGTACTTC.

The chain is built from TRBV6-1 and TRBJ1-5, with unresolved D. Germline CDR1 MNHNS, CDR2 SASEGT. V lost 1 base, J lost 3 bases, and 7 bases lay in between. This CDR3 has 14 amino acids. The CDR3 here is CASSEGRFNQPQHF. CDR3 sequence (DNA): TGTGCCAGCAGTGAAGGGCGGTTCAATCAGCCCCAGCATTTT.

V and J are TRBV28 and TRBJ2-4, with D maybe TRBD2 (6 bases). Deletions cut 5 bases from V and 1 base from J, with 15 bases between. The germline gives CDR1 MDHEN, CDR2 SYDVKM. CDR3 length: 16 residues. The CDR3 DNA reads as TGTGCCAGCAGTGACGCCGGGGGATACGCCAAAAACATTCAGTACTTC. This gives the protein CASSDAGGYAKNIQYF.